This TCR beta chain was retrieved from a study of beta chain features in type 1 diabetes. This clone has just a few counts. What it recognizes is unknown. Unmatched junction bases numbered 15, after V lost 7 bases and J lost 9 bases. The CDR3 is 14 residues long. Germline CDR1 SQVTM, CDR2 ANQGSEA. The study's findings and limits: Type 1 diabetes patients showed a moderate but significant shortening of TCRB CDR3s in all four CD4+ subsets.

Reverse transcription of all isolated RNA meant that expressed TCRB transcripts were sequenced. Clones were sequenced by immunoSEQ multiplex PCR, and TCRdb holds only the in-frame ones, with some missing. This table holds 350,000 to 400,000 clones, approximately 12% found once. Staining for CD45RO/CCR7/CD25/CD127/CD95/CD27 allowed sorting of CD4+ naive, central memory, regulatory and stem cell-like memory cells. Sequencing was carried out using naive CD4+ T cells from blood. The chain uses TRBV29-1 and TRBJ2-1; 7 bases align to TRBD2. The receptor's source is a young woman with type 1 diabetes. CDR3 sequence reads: CSAKGLSPGGEQFF. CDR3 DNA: TGCAGCGCGAAAGGACTATCTCCGGGGGGTGAGCAGTTCTTC.